Shown below are 17 T cell receptor beta chains from a single sample sequenced in a study of blood T cell repertoires in COVID-19. Produced via immunoSEQ multiplex PCR; TCRdb's table is partial and in-frame only. The repertoire includes about 100,000 clones, roughly nine tenths of them detected once, and less than 2.5% sits in the top ten. What was sequenced was peripheral blood. These receptors originate from a man aged 45 to 65 with active COVID-19.

The gene calls are TRBV5-6 and TRBJ1-1, with D possibly TRBD1 on 5 matching bases. Trimming removed 4 bases from V and 0 bases from J, with 19 bases in between. CDR1 and CDR2 (germline): SGHDT, YYEEEE. The CDR3 runs to 17 residues. In nucleotides, the CDR3 is TGTGCCAGCAGCGGGAGGGTCGGGGCTACCCTGAACACTGAAGCTTTCTTT. This encodes CASSGRVGATLNTEAFF.

The rearrangement joins TRBV2 to TRBJ1-2; the match to TRBD1 covers 9 bases. Germline CDR1 and CDR2: SNHLY and FYNNEI. V trimming: 7 bases; J trimming: 7 bases; junction bases outside the gene matches: 13. CDR3 length equals 15 residues. CDR3 DNA sequence: TGTGCCAGCAACCGAGAGACAGGGGGTTCGGGTGGCTACACCTTC. Amino acids: CASNRETGGSGGYTF. Drawing the rest from reference TRBV2 and TRBJ1-2, the complete variable domain is EPEVTQTPSHQVTQMGQEVILRCVPISNHLYFYWYRQILGQKVEFLVSFYNNEISEKSEIFDDQFSVERPDGSNFTLKIRSTKLEDSAMYFCASNRETGGSGGYTFGSGTRLTVV.

This clone was picked up one time. V is TRBV14 and J is TRBJ1-1, with D perhaps TRBD1 (6 bases). The CDR3 consists of 15 residues. V lost 4 bases, J lost 6 bases, and 18 bases lay in between. Germline V gives CDR1 SGHDN, CDR2 FVKESK. CDR3 protein: CASSPSDRPRPEAFF. The CDR3 DNA reads TGTGCCAGCAGCCCCAGCGACAGGCCTCGGCCTGAAGCTTTCTTT.

The V and J genes are TRBV7-8 and TRBJ2-2; perhaps TRBD1 as D (6 bases). Germline V gene data show CDR1 as SGHVS and CDR2 as FQNEAQ. This CDR3 is 13 amino acids long. V was clipped by 4 bases and J by 9 bases, with 12 bases between them. The CDR3 DNA reads as TGTGCCAGCAGCTCCCCGGGGACATGGGAGCTGTTTTTT. It specifies CASSSPGTWELFF.

The chain employs TRBV7-8 and TRBJ2-7; a weak D match, TRBD1 (5 bases). Germline V gives CDR1 SGHVS, CDR2 FQNEAQ. This CDR3 is built from 15 residues. Trimming took off 1 base at V and 0 bases at J, with 10 bases between the two ends. DNA of the CDR3: TGTGCCAGCAGCTTAGGGGGCAGGAGCTCCTACGAGCAGTACTTC. Translating it yields CASSLGGRSSYEQYF.

V is TRBV5-1 and J is TRBJ2-1; 15 bases align to TRBD2. The J segment lost 0 bases and the V segment lost 7 bases, leaving 14 bases of the junction unmatched. Per the germline V gene, CDR1 is SGHRS and CDR2 is YFSETQ. CDR3 length equals 20 residues. In DNA form, the CDR3 reads TGCGCCAGCGAAATGGGACTAGCGGGGGGCTCAATGAGCTCCTACAATGAGCAGTTCTTC. Translating it yields CASEMGLAGGSMSSYNEQFF.

The CDR3 DNA reads as TGCGCCAGCAGCCAAGAAGGGACACCAAGCACAGATACGCAGTATTTT. It yields the protein CASSQEGTPSTDTQYF. V and J are TRBV4-1 and TRBJ2-3; a possible D gene is TRBD1 (6 bases). V dropped 0 bases and J dropped 0 bases, with 10 bases sitting between them. CDR1 is MGHRA, CDR2 YSYEKL, per germline. The CDR3 is 16 amino acids.

The chain uses TRBV5-1 and TRBJ2-7; D might be TRBD1 (6 bases). Germline V lookup: CDR1 SGHRS, CDR2 YFSETQ. CDR3 size: 13 residues. The germline V and J ends were trimmed by 4 bases and 3 bases, with 11 bases remaining between them. CDR3 in DNA: TGCGCCAGCAGCGCGGACAGCTACTACGAGCAGTACTTC. Protein sequence: CASSADSYYEQYF. The complete variable domain, with remaining parts taken from reference TRBV5-1 and TRBJ2-7, reads KAGVTQTPRYLIKTRGQQVTLSCSPISGHRSVSWYQQTPGQGLQFLFEYFSETQRNKGNFPGRFSGRQFSNSRSEMNVSTLELGDSALYLCASSADSYYEQYFGPGTRLTVT.

V is TRBV20-1 and J is TRBJ1-5; weak D call: TRBD1 (5 bases). Per the germline V gene, CDR1 is DFQATT and CDR2 is SNEGSKA (reference sequence). This CDR3 contains 11 residues. V lost 7 bases, J lost 2 bases, and 6 bases lay in between. In DNA form, the CDR3 reads TGCAGTGGCAGGGGCAATCAGCCCCAGCATTTT. Amino acids: CSGRGNQPQHF.

The gene calls are TRBV6-2 or TRBV6-3 and TRBJ1-5, with D perhaps matching TRBD1 (6 bases). Germline CDR1 reads MNHEY; CDR2 reads SVGEGT. The V end lost 2 bases, the J end lost 4 bases, and 15 bases lay between the germline ends. The CDR3 loop spans 16 amino acids. CDR3 in DNA: TGTGCCAGCAGTTACCTCCGCGGGGGGCCGAATCAGCCCCAGCATTTT. This gives the protein CASSYLRGGPNQPQHF.

The genes are TRBV27 and TRBJ1-1; TRBD1 matches at 10 bases. The CDR3 contains 15 residues. CDR1 is MNHEY, CDR2 SMNVEV, per germline (reference sequence). V lost 0 bases and J lost 7; bases outside the gene matches: 5. The CDR3 here is CASSLSTGGSFEAFF. The CDR3 DNA reads as TGTGCCAGCAGTTTATCGACAGGGGGCTCATTTGAAGCTTTCTTT.

The chain combines TRBV5-1 with TRBJ1-1, with unresolved D. V was pared by 2 bases and J by 2 bases, with 16 bases between. Germline assignment: CDR1 SGHRS and CDR2 YFSETQ. There are 16 residues in the CDR3. Written as DNA, the CDR3 is TGCGCCAGCAGCTTTTCAGAAGAAACCCCAAACACTGAAGCTTTCTTT. Protein sequence: CASSFSEETPNTEAFF.

V and J are TRBV12-3 or TRBV12-4 and TRBJ2-3, with 7 bases identical to TRBD2. J lost 7 bases, V lost 6 bases, and 7 bases had no gene match. CDR3 length: 13 residues. The CDR3: CASRATGGNTQYF. The CDR3 DNA is TGTGCCAGCAGGGCCACGGGGGGAAATACGCAGTATTTT.

The chain links TRBV12-3 or TRBV12-4 to TRBJ1-2; D is undetermined. This CDR3 region has 11 residues. V shed 3 bases and J shed 10 bases, with 9 bases lying between them. For the CDR3, the DNA is TGTGCCAGCAGTTTCTCGGGAGTCTACACCTTC. Encoded protein: CASSFSGVYTF.

J is TRBJ2-3 and V is TRBV13, with a weak D call TRBD2 (5 bases). The CDR3 runs 12 residues. Deletions cut 1 base from V and 6 bases from J, with 5 bases between. Germline-derived CDR1 and CDR2 are PRHDT and FYEKMQ (reference sequence). The CDR3 loop is CASSLAGDTQYF. For the CDR3, the DNA is TGTGCCAGCAGCTTAGCGGGGGATACGCAGTATTTT.

CDR3 residues: CASSPGAGTSYEQYV. Here the CDR3 DNA reads TGTGCCAGCTCACCAGGGGCGGGAACCTCCTACGAGCAGTACGTC. V gene TRBV18 combines with J gene TRBJ2-7; D may be TRBD2 (6 bases). Germline V gene lookup returns CDR1 KGHSH and CDR2 LQKENI. This CDR3 has 15 amino acids. Trimming cost V 2 bases and J 0 bases, with 11 bases left between them.

The CDR3 sequence is CASSNLAGRPGELFF. The CDR3 coding sequence is TGTGCCAGCAGCAATTTAGCGGGGCGGCCCGGGGAGCTGTTTTTT. The chain is built from TRBV5-4 and TRBJ2-2; the match to TRBD2 covers 8 bases. The CDR3 consists of 15 residues. J lost 6 bases, V lost 4 bases, and 8 bases had no gene match. From germline, CDR1 is SGHNT and CDR2 YYREEE (reference sequence).